Included here is one T cell receptor (beta chain) sequence, with context. Antigen: not known. The PCR contained 60 Vbeta and 13 Jbeta primers. In the original processing: Counted up in a later analysis, unique TCR beta chains came to approximately 77 million, with around 9.9 million shared. The repertoire was sequenced with immunoSEQ multiplex PCR; TCRdb's copy has only in-frame clones and lacks some. From that table come the V and J calls and clone size; the DNA was used to work out D and trimming. The sample contains about 89,000 clones, roughly 85% of which appear only once. From germline, CDR1 is SGHDT and CDR2 YYEEEE. The CDR3 sequence is 14 residues long. V lost 2 bases and J lost 8, with 14 bases in between. This record belongs to a study of cytomegalovirus exposure and HLA in healthy donors. The study's findings and limits: It is likely that the observed cluster of highly shared sequence variants was a sequencing artifact.

This receptor was identified in a man aged 35-49 years in good health and CMV-seropositive. The chain recombines TRBV5-6 with TRBJ2-4, with a possible D match to TRBD1 (5 bases). Sequencing was carried out using PBMCs. The DNA of the CDR3 is TGTGCCAGCAGCTTCAGGGTAAGAAAGGACATTCAGTACTTC. Its translation is CASSFRVRKDIQYF.